Each of the 12 T cell receptor beta chains below was sequenced from the same sample in a study of blood T cells in healthy people across ages. A second PCR, run for about 7 to 11 cycles, used a sample-barcoded 5' primer plus a J-beta primer mix. TCRdb analysed the 5' RACE reads with MiXCR anew, one entry per CDR3 protein. This table holds around 520,000 distinct CDR3 sequences, about 25% found once. A further study also used this sample, focusing on T cells of mothers and their children.

The specimen sequenced was blood. These receptors came from a boy between 2 and 15 years old in good health.

V usage is TRBV12-3 or TRBV12-4 and J usage is TRBJ2-1; no clear D gene. The ends were cut back, 7 bases at V and 0 bases at J, with 13 bases in the middle. This CDR3 has 15 amino acids. CDR3 sequence: CASIPTESSYNEQFF. The DNA of the CDR3 is TGTGCCAGCATCCCGACTGAGAGCTCCTACAATGAGCAGTTCTTC.

This clonotype appeared a few times. This rearrangement joins TRBV10-3 to TRBJ2-3; 8 nucleotides line up with TRBD1. Germline CDR1 is ENHRY and CDR2 is SYGVKD. This CDR3 has 16 amino acids. The trim removed 8 bases at V and 0 bases at J, leaving 10 bases unmatched. CDR3 DNA: TGTGCCATCCGGGGGCAGGGGGCGCGAAGCACAGATACGCAGTATTTT. Its protein product is CAIRGQGARSTDTQYF.

This chain connects TRBV20-1 to TRBJ2-7, with a weak D call TRBD1 (5 bases). V shed 3 bases and J shed 4 bases, with 16 bases lying between them. Germline V CDR1 and CDR2: DFQATT, SNEGSKA (reference sequence). This CDR3 comprises 14 residues. The CDR3 spells CSASESGLEYEQYF. DNA of the CDR3: TGCAGTGCTAGCGAGTCAGGGCTTGAATACGAGCAGTACTTC.

The chain couples TRBV25-1 to TRBJ2-5; 13 bases are shared with TRBD2. After removal of 5 bases from V and 0 bases from J, the junction contained 6 bases not matched to a gene. The CDR3 has 17 amino acids. The germline V gene has CDR1 MGHDK and CDR2 SYGVNS. CDR3 amino acids: CASSPRTSGSYQETQYF. In DNA, the CDR3 is TGTGCCAGCAGTCCCCGGACTAGCGGGAGCTACCAAGAGACCCAGTACTTC. The full variable domain, its missing parts supplied by reference TRBV25-1 and TRBJ2-5, is EADIYQTPRYLVIGTGKKITLECSQTMGHDKMYWYQQDPGMELHLIHYSYGVNSTEKGDLSSESTVSRIRTEHFPLTLESARPSHTSQYLCASSPRTSGSYQETQYFGPGTRLLVL.

This clonotype occurred a few times. This rearrangement joins TRBV14 to TRBJ1-1; tentative D call: TRBD1 (5 bases). This CDR3 is 14 amino acids long. Germline-derived CDR1 and CDR2 are SGHDN and FVKESK. V was pared by 2 bases and J by 1 base, with 8 bases between. CDR3 sequence reads: CASSQTGANTEAFF. The CDR3 DNA reads TGTGCCAGCAGCCAAACAGGAGCGAACACTGAAGCTTTCTTT. Full variable domain (missing parts from reference TRBV14 and TRBJ1-1): EAGVTQFPSHSVIEKGQTVTLRCDPISGHDNLYWYRRVMGKEIKFLLHFVKESKQDESGMPNNRFLAERTGGTYSTLKVQPAELEDSGVYFCASSQTGANTEAFFGQGTRLTVV.

The rearrangement links TRBV20-1 to TRBJ2-5, with TRBD2 matching 10 bases. The CDR3 sequence is 14 residues long. The germline gives CDR1 DFQATT, CDR2 SNEGSKA (reference sequence). Trimming took 6 bases from V and 3 from J; bases not matched to a gene: 7. The CDR3 reads CSAAGTSEKETQYF. The CDR3 nucleotides read TGCAGTGCAGCTGGGACTAGCGAAAAAGAGACCCAGTACTTC.

This clonotype was seen a handful of times. This chain uses TRBV7-3 with TRBJ1-2; 7 bases map to TRBD1. V was pared by 6 bases and J by 0 bases, with 7 bases of the junction left unmatched. CDR3 length equals 15 residues. Germline V gene lookup returns CDR1 SGHTA and CDR2 FQGTGA. The chain's CDR3 is CASSPTGTTNYGYTF. The CDR3 DNA reads as TGTGCCAGCAGTCCGACAGGGACTACTAACTATGGCTACACCTTC. The full variable domain, its missing parts supplied by reference TRBV7-3 and TRBJ1-2, is GAGVSQTPSNKVTEKGKYVELRCDPISGHTALYWYRQSLGQGPEFLIYFQGTGAADDSGLPNDRFFAVRPEGSVSTLKIQRTERGDSAVYLCASSPTGTTNYGYTFGSGTRLTVV.

This clonotype was seen only a few times. V is TRBV6-5 and J is TRBJ2-2; 7 nucleotides line up with TRBD2. From germline, CDR1 is MNHEY and CDR2 SVGAGI. Losses at the gene ends were 2 bases for V and 7 bases for J; bases not matched to a gene: 1. The CDR3 runs to 13 residues. DNA for the CDR3: TGTGCCAGCAGTTACGGGGAGGGCGGGGAGCTGTTTTTT. Its translation is CASSYGEGGELFF.

This clonotype was seen only a few times. V usage is TRBV6-2 or TRBV6-3 and J usage is TRBJ1-5; a weak D match, TRBD1 (6 bases). Germline-derived CDR1 and CDR2 are MNHEY and SVGEGT. V gave up 6 bases and J gave up 0 bases, with 15 bases separating them. CDR3 size: 16 residues. CDR3 residues: CASSTPGQYSNQPQHF. Written as DNA, the CDR3 is TGTGCCAGCAGCACCCCAGGACAGTATAGCAATCAGCCCCAGCATTTT.

In this sample, this clonotype turned up a few times. The chain couples TRBV29-1 to TRBJ2-7; 7 bases are shared with TRBD1. This CDR3 is built from 13 residues. CDR1 SQVTM and CDR2 ANQGSEA come from the germline V gene. With 1 base clipped from V and 2 bases from J, the junction kept 2 bases outside the gene matches. The CDR3 DNA is TGCAGCGTTGAAGGGGGACAGCCCTACGAGCAGTACTTC. It codes for CSVEGGQPYEQYF.

The V call is TRBV3-1, the J call TRBJ2-5; unclear D gene. The better agreement between TRBJ2-7 and the DNA end casts doubt on the J call. Looked up from germline, CDR1 is LGHDT and CDR2 is YNNKEL (reference sequence). The CDR3 runs to 12 residues. CDR3: CASSQGGREQYF. The CDR3 DNA reads TGTGCCAGCAGCCAAGGAGGCCGCGAGCAGTACTTC.

This clonotype appeared a few times. The chain carries TRBV7-2 and TRBJ2-3, with 8 bases identical to TRBD2. From germline, CDR1 is SGHTA and CDR2 FQGNSA. V lost 4 bases and J lost 5; bases outside the gene matches: 14. The CDR3 consists of 17 residues. The CDR3 DNA is TGTGCCAGCAGCTGGGGCCGCTTGCTAGCGGGTGGAGATACGCAGTATTTT. Amino acid sequence: CASSWGRLLAGGDTQYF.